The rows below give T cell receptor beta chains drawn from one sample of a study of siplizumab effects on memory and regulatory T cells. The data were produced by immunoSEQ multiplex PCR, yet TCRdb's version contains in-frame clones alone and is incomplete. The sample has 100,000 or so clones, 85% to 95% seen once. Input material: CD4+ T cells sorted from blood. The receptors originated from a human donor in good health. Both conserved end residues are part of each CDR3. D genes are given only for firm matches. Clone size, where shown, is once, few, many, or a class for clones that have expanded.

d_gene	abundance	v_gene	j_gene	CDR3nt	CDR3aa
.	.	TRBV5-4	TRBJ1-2	TGTGCCAGCAGCTTGGGCAACGAAGGTGGCTACACCTTC	CASSLGNEGGYTF
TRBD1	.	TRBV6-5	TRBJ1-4	TGTGCCAGCGGGACAGGGGGCTGGGGGAATGAAAAACTGTTTTTT	CASGTGGWGNEKLFF
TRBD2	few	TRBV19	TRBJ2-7	TGTGCCAGTAGTCCCCAGTGGAGCGGGAGCCTCTCCCACGAGCAGTACTTC	CASSPQWSGSLSHEQYF
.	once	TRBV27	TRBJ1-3	TGTGCCAGCAGTTTATCAGGAGGGGCTGGAAACACCATATATTTT	CASSLSGGAGNTIYF
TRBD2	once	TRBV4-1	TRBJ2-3	TGCGCCAGCAGCCAAGGGCTAGCGGGGGGCCGGGGAGATACGCAGTATTTT	CASSQGLAGGRGDTQYF
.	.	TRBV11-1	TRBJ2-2	TGTGCCAGCAGCTTAGCTGGGGGAGCGAACACCGGGGAGCTGTTTTTT	CASSLAGGANTGELFF
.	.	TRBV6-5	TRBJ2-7	TGTGCCAGCAGTTACGCAGGGACGTTCGAGCAGTACTTC	CASSYAGTFEQYF
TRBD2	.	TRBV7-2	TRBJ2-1	TGTGCCAGCATACTAACTTCATGGCTAGCGGGAGGTCGGGGTGAGCAGTTCTTC	CASILTSWLAGGRGEQFF
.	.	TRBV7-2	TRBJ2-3	TGTGCCAGCCTTGCGGGCCCAGATACGCAGTATTTT	CASLAGPDTQYF
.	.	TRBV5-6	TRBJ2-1	TGTGCCAGCAGCCCTGGGGCTAGAGCCTACAATGAGCAGTTCTTC	CASSPGARAYNEQFF
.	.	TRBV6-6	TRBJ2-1	TGTGCCAGCAGTTACGGGAGGGACAGTGAGCAGTTCTTC	CASSYGRDSEQFF
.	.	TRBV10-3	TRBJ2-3	TGTGCCATCAGTGAGGGTGTGGGCCCCTCGGATACGCAGTATTTT	CAISEGVGPSDTQYF
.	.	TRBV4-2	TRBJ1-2	TGTGCCAGCAGCCGGATAGATGCTCAGCGGGCGAGCTACACCTTC	CASSRIDAQRASYTF
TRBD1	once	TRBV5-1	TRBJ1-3	TGCGCCAGCAGTTTGACAGGGTCTTCTGGAAACACCATATATTTT	CASSLTGSSGNTIYF
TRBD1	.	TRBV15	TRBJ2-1	TGTGCCACCAGCTCCGGGACAGGGTGGGGAAATGAGCAGTTCTTC	CATSSGTGWGNEQFF
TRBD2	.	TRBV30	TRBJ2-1	TGTGCCTGGTGGTCCGGGACTAGAAATGAGGATGAGCAGTTCTTC	CAWWSGTRNEDEQFF
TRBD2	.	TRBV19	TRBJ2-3	TGTGCCAGTAGGTGGGCTAGCGGGGACACAGATACGCAGTATTTT	CASRWASGDTDTQYF
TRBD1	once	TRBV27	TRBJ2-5	TGTGCCAGCAGTTTGGGGACAGGCAGAGAGACCCAGTACTTC	CASSLGTGRETQYF
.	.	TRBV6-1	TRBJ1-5	TGTGCCAGCACCTTGGGCCGACTGAGCAATCAGCCCCAGCATTTT	CASTLGRLSNQPQHF
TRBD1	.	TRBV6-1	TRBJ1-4	TGTGCCAGCATGGGACAGCGAGCAACTAATGAAAAACTGTTTTTT	CASMGQRATNEKLFF
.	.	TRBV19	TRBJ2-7	TGTGCCAGTAGGAGCAGGGCCCACCACGAGCAGTACTTC	CASRSRAHHEQYF
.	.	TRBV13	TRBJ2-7	TGTGCCAGCAGCTCCCCCTACGAGCAGTACTTC	CASSSPYEQYF
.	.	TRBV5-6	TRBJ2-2	TGTGCCAGCAGCGTGGGTCCCCACCTGCTCACCGGGGAGCTGTTTTTT	CASSVGPHLLTGELFF
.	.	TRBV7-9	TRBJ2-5	TGTGCCAGCAGCTCTGGGATGTTTGACGGGGAGACCCAGTACTTC	CASSSGMFDGETQYF
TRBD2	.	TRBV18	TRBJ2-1	TGTGCCAGCTCACCTTCTAGCGGGAGGGTTGGAGAGCAGTTCTTC	CASSPSSGRVGEQFF
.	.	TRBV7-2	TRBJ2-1	TGTGCCAGCAGCTTAGGTCGGGCAGGGAGCGATGAGCAGTTCTTC	CASSLGRAGSDEQFF
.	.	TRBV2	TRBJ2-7	TGTGCCAGCAGTGATACGAGGGGATCCACCGTGGTAACTTCCTACGAGCAGTACTTC	CASSDTRGSTVVTSYEQYF
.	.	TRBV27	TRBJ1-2	TGTGCCAGCAGGACTGCGGGGGACTATGGCTACACCTTC	CASRTAGDYGYTF
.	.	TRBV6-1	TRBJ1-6	TGTGCCAGCAGTGAAAGGTGGCAGGGTCAAAGCTCCTATAATTCACCCCTCCACTTT	CASSERWQGQSSYNSPLHF
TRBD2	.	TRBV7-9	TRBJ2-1	TGTGCCAGCAGCTCGAGACTAGCGGGAGAACATGAGCAGTTCTTC	CASSSRLAGEHEQFF
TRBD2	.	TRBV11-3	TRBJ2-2	TGTGCCAGCAGCTTATTGCGGGCACTAGCGGGAGGGCCTTACGCCGGGGAGCTGTTTTTT	CASSLLRALAGGPYAGELFF